The rows below give T cell receptor beta chains drawn from one sample of a study of OX40 agonist ivuxolimab in advanced cancers. Some clones are missing from TCRdb's copy, which holds only in-frame ones; the method was immunoSEQ multiplex PCR. The data hold roughly 75,000 clones, with over 85% observed a single time. Source: CD4+ or CD8+ T cells sorted from blood, taken in a trial of the OX40 agonist ivuxolimab. The receptors were sampled from an adult with an advanced solid tumor such as melanoma, head and neck, liver or kidney cancer. Both conserved end residues are part of each CDR3.

TRBV27	TRBJ1-5	CASSPTFGSNQPQHF
TRBV30	TRBJ2-1	CAWRAAVSSYNEQFF
TRBV5-1	TRBJ2-2	CASSWTGSNTGELFF
TRBV27	TRBJ1-1	CASSLGMNTEAFF
TRBV9	TRBJ2-1	CASSVGASGLNEQFF
TRBV6-5	TRBJ2-1	CASSPAGSYNEQFF
TRBV14	TRBJ2-1	CASSRFLGQVPNEQFF
TRBV19	TRBJ1-2	CASSIRGGLLYGYTF
TRBV6-1	TRBJ1-2	CAISWNYGYTF
TRBV9	TRBJ2-1	CASSVDGGYEQFF
TRBV19	TRBJ2-2	CASTGRADWSGELFF
TRBV7-3	TRBJ2-7	CASSLNGPGSSYEQYF
TRBV19	TRBJ1-1	CATGGTEAFF
TRBV27	TRBJ1-2	CASRPFLWGDGYTF
TRBV10-1	TRBJ2-7	CASSSLQGAREQYF
TRBV27	TRBJ2-1	CASSLPGGGWDEQFF
TRBV19	TRBJ1-2	CASRPGNYGYTF
TRBV2	TRBJ2-2	CASSDFAVRPGELFF
TRBV4-1	TRBJ2-7	CASSPRDTYEQYF
TRBV4-1	TRBJ2-1	CASSQDRREGYNEQFF
TRBV10-2	TRBJ2-1	CASSESSSYNEQFF
TRBV6-1	TRBJ2-1	CASSAAWGDVYNEQFF
TRBV5-6	TRBJ1-3	CASSSPGLSGNTIYF
TRBV10-2	TRBJ1-6	CASSEHRTGPNSPLHF
TRBV9	TRBJ1-5	CASSAGDQPQHF
TRBV6-5	TRBJ1-1	CASSPTLTEAFF
TRBV7-2	TRBJ2-7	CASRSQGTPYEQYF
TRBV29-1	TRBJ2-1	CSVLGGTYNEQFF
TRBV5-4	TRBJ2-3	CASSSTRDTQYF
TRBV7-9	TRBJ2-7	CASSSTSGSRIYEQYF
TRBV11-2	TRBJ2-7	CASSFWTGGYEQYF
TRBV19	TRBJ2-5	CASGGLRETQYF
TRBV25-1	TRBJ2-3	CASRAVGTDTQYF
TRBV6-1	TRBJ1-3	CASSGSGVHGNTIYF
TRBV4-2	TRBJ2-7	CASSQGAPQPYEQYF
TRBV5-1	TRBJ2-5	CASSLASTTRKTQYF
TRBV18	TRBJ2-2	CASSPKGQANTGELFF
TRBV7-8	TRBJ1-2	CASSPNRGSYGYTF
TRBV10-3	TRBJ2-3	CATRTGPSTDTQYF